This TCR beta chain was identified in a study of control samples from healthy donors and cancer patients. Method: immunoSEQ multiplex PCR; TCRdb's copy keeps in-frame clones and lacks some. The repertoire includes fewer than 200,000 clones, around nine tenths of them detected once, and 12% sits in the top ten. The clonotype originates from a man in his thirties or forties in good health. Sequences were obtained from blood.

CDR3 in DNA: TGTGCCAGCAGCATGGGACAGGGAACCGGGGAGCTGTTTTTT. As protein: CASSMGQGTGELFF. The chain carries TRBV7-9 and TRBJ2-2; 9 positions agree with TRBD1. The germline V gene has CDR1 SEHNR and CDR2 FQNEAQ (reference sequence). V was clipped by 5 bases and J by 5 bases; unmatched bases: 3. The CDR3 spans 14 residues.